Listed below are T cell receptor beta chains from one sample, sequenced in a study of T cell repertoires in cytomegalovirus infection. TCRdb itself ran the reads through MiXCR, one entry per CDR3 protein. This sample carries hundreds of thousands of distinct CDR3 sequences, 40% to 50% of them seen once, and the ten largest clones take just under 45%. These receptors lack a known antigen. The sequences come from cultured PBMCs, collected from culture after CMV antigen stimulation. These receptor sequences come from a human donor in good health (CMV status not recorded). Some clones in this sample may be carry-over from other donors' samples. CDR3s leave out the opening cysteine and the closing phenylalanine or tryptophan.

V	J	CDR3
TRBV7-2	TRBJ1-2	ASSLDRDAGYT
TRBV11-2	TRBJ2-7	ASSQYDRDLQY
TRBV14	TRBJ2-1	ASSQGGQAWDEQF
TRBV20-1	TRBJ2-7	SARARGYSYEQY
TRBV7-2	TRBJ1-4	ASSRDRGYNEKLF
TRBV12-3/TRBV12-4	TRBJ1-4	ASSYLGANEKLF
TRBV19	TRBJ2-7	ASSRLASPYEQY
TRBV6-2/TRBV6-3	TRBJ2-7	ASSYWTGAFEQY
TRBV10-3	TRBJ2-7	AISSLTGETPYEQY
TRBV7-9	TRBJ2-5	ASSWPPDRGETQY
TRBV7-2	TRBJ2-1	ASSSRGVSYNEQF
TRBV7-2	TRBJ2-2	ASSPPRETGELF
TRBV7-8	TRBJ2-5	ASSKGPQEETQY
TRBV6-6	TRBJ1-5	ASSSRTGYSNQPQH
TRBV2	TRBJ1-1	ASSEERGPFTEAF
TRBV7-2	TRBJ2-7	ASSRLVGTAGSGGSYEQY
TRBV12-3/TRBV12-4	TRBJ2-3	ASSLATSGGTQY
TRBV6-5	TRBJ2-1	ASRASGGAYNEQF
TRBV6-6	TRBJ2-1	ASSYRIAGGPSSAYNEQF
TRBV19	TRBJ1-2	ASSIDAALGGYT
TRBV27	TRBJ2-1	ASSPDWRGGPNYNEQF
TRBV10-3	TRBJ1-4	AISESGTLGKLF
TRBV18	TRBJ2-7	ASSESADEQY
TRBV10-3	TRBJ2-7	AISDTSGPYEQY
TRBV5-8	TRBJ1-4	ASSWGRNAGLGEKLF
TRBV6-2/TRBV6-3	TRBJ2-3	ASSYLAGLTDTQY
TRBV4-3	TRBJ2-3	ASSGARGPGTDTQY
TRBV24-1	TRBJ2-3	ATSDLWRTGERDTQY